The entry below gives a single TCR beta chain sequence along with its context. Its antigen is not identified. The protocol was immunoSEQ multiplex PCR, while the TCRdb copy is restricted to in-frame clones and leaves out a portion. This table has roughly 120,000 clones, around 86% appearing once. The data belong to a study of T cell responses to AZD1222 COVID-19 vaccine. The study, taken as a whole, reports: Among those given AZD1222, only five or six were seropositive at baseline. A rise in Spike-specific TCR breadth and depth followed two AZD1222 doses. The donor cohort was predominantly white British with a female majority, and clonal diversity may have been underestimated.

Trimming cost V 3 bases and J 9 bases, with 14 bases left between them. CDR3 length: 12 amino acids. Germline assignment: CDR1 GTSNPN and CDR2 SVGIG (reference sequence). Pooled together were second doses at about 4 or about 12 weeks. J is TRBJ1-2 and V is TRBV30, with D maybe TRBD1 (6 bases). This clonotype was sampled from an adult who received the AZD1222 COVID-19 vaccine. The sequences come from peripheral blood, collected 28 days after the second AZD1222 dose. CDR3 DNA sequence: TGTGCCTGGAGCCTACAGGGTCGGCGCTACACCTTC. As protein: CAWSLQGRRYTF.